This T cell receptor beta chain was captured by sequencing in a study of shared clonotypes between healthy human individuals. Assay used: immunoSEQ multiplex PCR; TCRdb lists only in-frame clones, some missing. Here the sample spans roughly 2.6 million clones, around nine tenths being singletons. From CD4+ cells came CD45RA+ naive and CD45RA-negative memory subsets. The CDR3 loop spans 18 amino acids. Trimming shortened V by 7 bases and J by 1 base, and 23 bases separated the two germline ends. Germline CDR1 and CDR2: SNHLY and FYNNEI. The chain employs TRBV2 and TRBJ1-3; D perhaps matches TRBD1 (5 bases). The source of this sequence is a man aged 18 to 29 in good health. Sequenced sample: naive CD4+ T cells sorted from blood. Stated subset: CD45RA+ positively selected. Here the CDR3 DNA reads TGTGCCAGCACCCACCCGGGACTTTGGGCTCGATCTGGAAACACCATATATTTT. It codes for CASTHPGLWARSGNTIYF.